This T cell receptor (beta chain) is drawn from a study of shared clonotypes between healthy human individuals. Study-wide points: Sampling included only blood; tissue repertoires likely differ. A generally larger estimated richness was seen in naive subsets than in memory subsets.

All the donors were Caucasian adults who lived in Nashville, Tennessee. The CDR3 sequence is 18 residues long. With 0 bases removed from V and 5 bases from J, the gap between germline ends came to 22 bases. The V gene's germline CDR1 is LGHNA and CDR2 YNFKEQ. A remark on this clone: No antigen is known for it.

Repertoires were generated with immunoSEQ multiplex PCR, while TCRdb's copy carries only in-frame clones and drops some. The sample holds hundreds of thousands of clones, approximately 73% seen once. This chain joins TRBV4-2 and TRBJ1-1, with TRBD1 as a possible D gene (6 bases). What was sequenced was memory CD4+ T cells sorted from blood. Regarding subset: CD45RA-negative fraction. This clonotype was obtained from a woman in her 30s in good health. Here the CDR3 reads CASSQDGGGSGSSTEAFF. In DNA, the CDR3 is TGTGCCAGCAGCCAAGATGGCGGGGGCAGTGGGTCGTCGACTGAAGCTTTCTTT.